This T cell receptor (beta chain) is drawn from a study of shared clonotypes between healthy human individuals. Looking at the study overall: The composition of the donors was two women and a few men aged 18 to 49.

Both subsets, CD45RA+ naive and CD45RA-negative memory, were split from the CD4+ cells. This CDR3 comprises 12 residues. Between the trimmed V and J ends, which lost 5 bases and 6 bases, there was a span of 11 bases. Germline CDR1 reads SQVTM; CDR2 reads ANQGSEA. The data were produced by immunoSEQ multiplex PCR, yet TCRdb's version contains in-frame clones alone and is incomplete. The data contain under 750,000 clones, 72% of them seen just once; the ten biggest clones take up less than 2%. The receptor comes from a woman in her twenties or thirties in good health. The gene calls are TRBV29-1 and TRBJ2-1; D call uncertain. The sample was memory CD4+ T cells sorted from blood. Subset defined: CD45RA-negative fraction. The CDR3 DNA sequence: TGCAGCGTTCGAGTGGGTGCCAATGAGCAGTTCTTC. This translates into CSVRVGANEQFF.